This T cell receptor beta chain was identified during a study of T cell repertoires in cytomegalovirus infection. The wider study: Carrying CMV and the relevant HLA type showed in public TCR beta signatures. Study-wide findings and caveats: HLA-C-restricted CMV-specific TCR beta clonotypes were dominant in the ex vivo response.

This CDR3 contains 16 residues. CDR1 and CDR2 from the germline V gene are MNHNY and SVGAGI (reference sequence). A word on this clonotype: The target antigen is unknown. Mismatch with germline at one junction end may stem from a read error.

TCRdb itself ran the reads through MiXCR, one entry per CDR3 protein. The repertoire includes hundreds of thousands of distinct CDR3 sequences, around 32% of them detected once, and more than 12% sits in the top ten. This chain connects TRBV6-6 to TRBJ1-2, with 10 positions matching TRBD1. The material was cultured CD8+ T cells from PBMCs, obtained from culture after CMV antigen stimulation. This TCR was sampled from a human donor in good health (CMV status not recorded). Some clones in this sample may be carry-over from other donors' samples. The CDR3 protein is CVSRHRDRGSSYGYTF. CDR3 DNA sequence: TGTGTCAGCAGGCACCGGGACAGGGGATCGTCCTATGGCTACACCTTC.